The 29 T cell receptor beta chains below were found in one sample sequenced in a study of blood T cell repertoires in COVID-19. Data came from immunoSEQ multiplex PCR; TCRdb stores just in-frame clones and leaves some out. This sample has about 140,000 clones, with approximately 88% found just once. Sequencing used peripheral blood. The receptors shown here come from a human donor in a cohort sampled during active COVID-19.

The J gene is TRBJ2-2, the V gene TRBV5-4; 10 bases are a match to TRBD1. CDR3 length: 16 amino acids. The germline gives CDR1 SGHNT, CDR2 YYREEE (reference sequence). The junction had 8 bases not matched to a gene; V was cut back by 5 bases and J by 4 bases. In DNA form, the CDR3 reads TGTGCCAGCAGTCCCGGGACAGGGGTTTCCACCGGGGAGCTGTTTTTT. Translating it yields CASSPGTGVSTGELFF.

With respect to this clone: The germline gene is not matched at one end of the junction; a read error may be the cause. CDR3 coding DNA: TGCGCCAGCAGCCAAGATCTAAACGGACTAGGTCTTGTTTTT. Protein sequence: CASSQDLNGLGLVF. This chain connects TRBV4-3 to TRBJ2-3, with TRBD2 matching over 7 bases. The CDR3 totals 14 residues. Germline V gives CDR1 LGHNA, CDR2 YSLEER.

The chain recombines TRBV18 with TRBJ1-2, with TRBD1 identical over 11 bases. Germline CDR1 reads KGHSH; CDR2 reads LQKENI. This CDR3 comprises 14 residues. V gave up 5 bases and J gave up 7 bases; unmatched junction bases: 6. For the CDR3, the DNA is TGTGCCAGCTCATCGGGACAGGGGGTCAGTGGCTACACCTTC. Amino acids: CASSSGQGVSGYTF. The full variable domain, in which reference TRBV18 and TRBJ1-2 provide the parts outside the CDR3, is NAGVMQNPRHLVRRRGQEARLRCSPMKGHSHVYWYRQLPEEGLKFMVYLQKENIIDESGMPKERFSAEFPKEGPSILRIQQVVRGDSAAYFCASSSGQGVSGYTFGSGTRLTVV.

This chain joins TRBV6-5 and TRBJ1-6, with a weak D call TRBD1 (6 bases). V was clipped by 6 bases and J by 8 bases, with 8 bases between them. Per the germline V gene, CDR1 is MNHEY and CDR2 is SVGAGI. CDR3 length: 12 residues. This CDR3 reads CASRAGDSPLHF. As DNA, the CDR3 is TGTGCCAGCAGGGCAGGGGATTCACCCCTCCACTTT.

The chain links TRBV14 to TRBJ2-2; D might be TRBD1 (6 bases). This CDR3 has 14 residues. Germline lookup yields CDR1 SGHDN and CDR2 FVKESK. V lost 4 bases and J 5 bases, leaving 11 bases between the germline ends. The CDR3 DNA follows: TGTGCCAGCAGCCCCTCAAGGGGGACCGGGGAGCTGTTTTTT. Its protein product is CASSPSRGTGELFF. Filled out from reference TRBV14 and TRBJ2-2, the complete variable domain reads EAGVTQFPSHSVIEKGQTVTLRCDPISGHDNLYWYRRVMGKEIKFLLHFVKESKQDESGMPNNRFLAERTGGTYSTLKVQPAELEDSGVYFCASSPSRGTGELFFGEGSRLTVL.

V usage is TRBV5-1 and J usage is TRBJ1-4; TRBD1 matches at 7 bases. Losses at the gene ends were 0 bases for V and 7 bases for J; bases not matched to a gene: 6. CDR1 SGHRS and CDR2 YFSETQ come from the germline V gene. CDR3 size: 15 residues. The DNA for the CDR3 is TGCGCCAGCAGCTTGGCCGACAGGGAAAGTGAAAAACTGTTTTTT. Translated: CASSLADRESEKLFF. Full variable domain (remainder filled in from reference TRBV5-1 and TRBJ1-4): KAGVTQTPRYLIKTRGQQVTLSCSPISGHRSVSWYQQTPGQGLQFLFEYFSETQRNKGNFPGRFSGRQFSNSRSEMNVSTLELGDSALYLCASSLADRESEKLFFGSGTQLSVL.

The rearrangement links TRBV6-6 to TRBJ1-5; a weak D match, TRBD1 (6 bases). In germline, CDR1 is MNHNY, CDR2 SVGAGI (reference sequence). Trimming took 6 bases from V and 3 from J, leaving 12 bases between them. The CDR3 contains 14 residues. This chain's CDR3 is CASRTGLNNQPQHF. The CDR3 DNA reads TGTGCCAGCAGAACAGGGCTAAACAATCAGCCCCAGCATTTT.

CDR3 region: CSASGSWNTEAFF. As DNA, the CDR3 is TGCAGTGCTAGTGGGAGCTGGAACACTGAAGCTTTCTTT. V gene TRBV20-1 combines with J gene TRBJ1-1; no clear D gene. From germline, CDR1 is DFQATT and CDR2 SNEGSKA (reference sequence). The ends were cut back, 3 bases at V and 1 base at J, with 9 bases in the middle. The CDR3 covers 13 residues.

The chain combines TRBV3-1 (or the pseudogene TRBV3-2) with TRBJ1-1; no clear D. The length of the CDR3 is 14 residues. With 5 bases removed from V and 1 base from J, the gap between germline ends came to 11 bases. Per germline, CDR1 LGHDT and CDR2 YNNKEL (reference sequence). In nucleotides, the CDR3 is TGTGCCAGCAGCACACTGCGGGGGAACACTGAAGCTTTCTTT. Translation: CASSTLRGNTEAFF.

The chain is built from TRBV7-9 and TRBJ2-1; tentatively, D is TRBD1 (6 bases). The ends were cut back, 1 base at V and 4 bases at J, with 14 bases in the middle. The V gene's germline CDR1 is SEHNR and CDR2 FQNEAQ (reference sequence). CDR3 length equals 16 residues. The CDR3 coding sequence is TGTGCCAGCAGCTTAGGGGTTTCAGGGGATTACAATGAGCAGTTCTTC. Protein sequence: CASSLGVSGDYNEQFF. Full variable domain (remainder filled in from reference TRBV7-9 and TRBJ2-1): DTGVSQNPRHKITKRGQNVTFRCDPISEHNRLYWYRQTLGQGPEFLTYFQNEAQLEKSRLLSDRFSAERPKGSFSTLEIQRTEQGDSAMYLCASSLGVSGDYNEQFFGPGTRLTVL.

This chain uses TRBV19 with TRBJ2-5, with 7 bases fitting TRBD2. The CDR3 sequence is 15 residues long. CDR1 is LNHDA and CDR2 is SQIVND in the germline V gene (reference sequence). With 3 bases clipped from V and 7 bases from J, the junction kept 11 bases outside the gene matches. The CDR3 sequence: CASSIGRRVGRTQYF. The CDR3 DNA reads as TGTGCCAGTAGTATCGGGAGGAGGGTCGGGAGGACCCAGTACTTC. The full variable domain, completed using reference TRBV19 and TRBJ2-5, is DGGITQSPKYLFRKEGQNVTLSCEQNLNHDAMYWYRQDPGQGLRLIYYSQIVNDFQKGDIAEGYSVSREKKESFPLTVTSAQKNPTAFYLCASSIGRRVGRTQYFGPGTRLLVL.

The chain recombines TRBV9 with TRBJ1-3; 7 bases agree with TRBD1. J lost 3 bases, V lost 3 bases, and 9 bases had no gene match. CDR3 length equals 16 residues. Germline loops: CDR1 SGDLS, CDR2 YYNGEE. CDR3 nucleotide sequence: TGTGCCAGCAGCGCTCGTCAGGGGGTTCGTGGAAACACCATATATTTT. Translation: CASSARQGVRGNTIYF.

The chain employs TRBV4-1 and TRBJ1-5, with a weak D call TRBD1 (5 bases). In germline, CDR1 is MGHRA, CDR2 YSYEKL. The CDR3 runs to 17 residues. V was trimmed by 1 base and J by 4 bases, leaving 17 bases between them. CDR3 loop: CASSQGRGGYGNQPQHF. The CDR3 bases are TGCGCCAGCAGCCAAGGGAGGGGCGGGTATGGGAATCAGCCCCAGCATTTT.

Notes on this clone: Other DNA sequences in this specimen translate into the identical CDR3. V and J are TRBV27 and TRBJ1-5; 11 positions match TRBD1. There are 15 residues in the CDR3. J gave up 4 bases and V 2 bases, and 1 base lay outside the gene matches. The germline gives CDR1 MNHEY, CDR2 SMNVEV (reference sequence). The CDR3 DNA sequence: TGTGCCAGCAGTTTAGGGACAGGGGGGAATCAGCCCCAGCATTTT. As protein: CASSLGTGGNQPQHF.

This sequence joins TRBV5-1 and TRBJ2-2; possibly TRBD1 for D (5 bases). The germline V gene has CDR1 SGHRS and CDR2 YFSETQ. The ends were cut back, 1 base at V and 7 bases at J, with 14 bases in the middle. This CDR3 contains 15 residues. DNA for the CDR3: TGCGCCAGCAGCTTGCAATTGGGCCAGGGCGGGGAGCTGTTTTTT. It specifies CASSLQLGQGGELFF.

This chain links TRBV4-1 with TRBJ2-3; D call uncertain. V was cut by 1 base and J by 2 bases, with 13 bases left in between. The CDR3 length is 16 residues. From germline, CDR1 is MGHRA and CDR2 YSYEKL. The CDR3 region has the DNA TGCGCCAGCAGCCAAGGGAGACCCTTGGCCACAGATACGCAGTATTTT. This codes for CASSQGRPLATDTQYF.

The chain couples TRBV7-3 to TRBJ2-5; TRBD2 agrees at 7 bases. V lost 0 bases, J lost 5 bases, and 6 bases stayed unmatched. CDR3 length equals 15 residues. Germline CDR1 is SGHTA and CDR2 is FQGTGA. The CDR3 sequence: CASSLTSGLFETQYF. DNA for the CDR3: TGTGCCAGCAGCTTAACGTCGGGACTATTTGAGACCCAGTACTTC.

The V and J genes are TRBV19 and TRBJ1-1; TRBD1 might be the D (6 bases). V lost 6 bases and J 0 bases, leaving 14 bases between the germline ends. Germline V CDR1 and CDR2: LNHDA, SQIVND (reference sequence). The CDR3 loop spans 15 amino acids. The CDR3 coding sequence is TGTGCCAGTAGCCAGGGGTTGTTCATGAACACTGAAGCTTTCTTT. It codes for CASSQGLFMNTEAFF.

The sample holds one count of this clone. The chain uses TRBV13 and TRBJ2-5; D is uncertain. Looked up from germline, CDR1 is PRHDT and CDR2 is FYEKMQ (reference sequence). CDR3 length: 12 amino acids. Trimming cost V 2 bases and J 4 bases, with 5 bases left between them. CDR3 loop: CASSLRGETQYF. The CDR3 DNA reads as TGTGCCAGCAGCTTACGAGGAGAGACCCAGTACTTC.

This rearrangement joins TRBV7-8 to TRBJ2-5, with a tentative D call TRBD2 (6 bases). Germline V gene lookup returns CDR1 SGHVS and CDR2 FQNEAQ. The V end was cut by 5 bases, the J end by 5 bases, with 18 bases between. CDR3 length equals 15 residues. In DNA form, the CDR3 reads TGTGCCAGCAGCCCGGTCAAGGAGGGGCGGGAGACCCAGTACTTC. Encoded protein: CASSPVKEGRETQYF.

The chain has TRBV5-6 and TRBJ1-4; TRBD1 aligns across 7 bases. Germline V gene sequence: CDR1 SGHDT, CDR2 YYEEEE. Trimming took 3 bases from V and 8 from J; bases not matched to a gene: 10. CDR3 length: 15 residues. The CDR3 loop reads CASSSWDSWGEKLFF. In nucleotides, the CDR3 is TGTGCCAGCAGCTCCTGGGACAGCTGGGGGGAAAAACTGTTTTTT.

V is TRBV4-1 and J is TRBJ2-5; 9 positions agree with TRBD1. The CDR3 length is 16 residues. CDR1 and CDR2 (germline): MGHRA, YSYEKL. Unmatched junction bases numbered 4, after V lost 1 base and J lost 1 base. CDR3 sequence (DNA): TGCGCCAGCAGCCAAGTGCCGGGACAGGGCCAAGAGACCCAGTACTTC. Its protein is CASSQVPGQGQETQYF.

The V and J genes are TRBV27 and TRBJ2-4; D is possibly TRBD1 (6 bases). Per the germline V gene, CDR1 is MNHEY and CDR2 is SMNVEV (reference sequence). The germline V and J ends were trimmed by 5 bases and 0 bases, with 14 bases remaining between them. The CDR3 consists of 16 residues. This CDR3 reads CASSPRGSLAKNIQYF. CDR3 sequence (DNA): TGTGCCAGCAGTCCGAGGGGGAGTTTAGCCAAAAACATTCAGTACTTC.

The V and J genes are TRBV5-4 and TRBJ2-2; the match to TRBD1 covers 8 bases. With 5 bases clipped from V and 5 bases from J, the junction kept 5 bases outside the gene matches. Germline lookup yields CDR1 SGHNT and CDR2 YYREEE (reference sequence). CDR3 length: 14 residues. CDR3 nucleotides: TGTGCCAGCAGTAGGACAGGGCGGACCGGGGAGCTGTTTTTT. The encoded protein is CASSRTGRTGELFF.

The chain recombines TRBV18 with TRBJ1-2; D not resolved. The CDR3 is 14 amino acids. V lost 5 bases and J lost 8, with 18 bases in between. CDR1 and CDR2 from the germline V gene are KGHSH and LQKENI. The CDR3 DNA reads TGTGCCAGCTCATCCCTCGGGAGCCAGGAGGGCTACACCTTC. Translation: CASSSLGSQEGYTF.

The V gene is TRBV7-9, the J gene TRBJ2-2; weak D call: TRBD1 (5 bases). Germline CDR1 SEHNR, CDR2 FQNEAQ (reference sequence). The length of the CDR3 is 17 residues. Trimming shortened V by 5 bases and J by 2 bases, and 18 bases separated the two germline ends. The CDR3 DNA reads as TGTGCCAGCAGCAACCTAGGACATATTATAAACACCGGGGAGCTGTTTTTT. It yields the protein CASSNLGHIINTGELFF.

V is TRBV27 and J is TRBJ2-7; 11 bases are a match to TRBD1. The J segment lost 2 bases and the V segment lost 4 bases, leaving 1 base of the junction unmatched. The CDR3 runs 14 residues. Looked up from germline, CDR1 is MNHEY and CDR2 is SMNVEV (reference sequence). The chain's CDR3 is CASSWDRGAYEQYF. CDR3 coding DNA: TGTGCCAGCAGTTGGGACAGGGGGGCCTACGAGCAGTACTTC.

The DNA for the CDR3 is TGTGCCAACGGGGACAGGGGCAATTCACCCCTCCACTTT. This gives the protein CANGDRGNSPLHF. This chain connects TRBV2 to TRBJ1-6, with TRBD1 matching over 10 bases. This CDR3 spans 13 amino acids. V was pared by 10 bases and J by 7 bases, with 4 bases of the junction left unmatched. The germline V gene encodes CDR1 SNHLY and CDR2 FYNNEI.

This sequence joins TRBV7-8 and TRBJ2-7, with 8 bases fitting TRBD1. CDR3 length: 15 residues. Germline lookup yields CDR1 SGHVS and CDR2 FQNEAQ. V shed 5 bases and J 2 bases; nucleotides not matched to a gene: 8. The CDR3 reads CASSEKGQVPYEQYF. CDR3 DNA: TGTGCCAGCAGCGAAAAGGGACAGGTTCCCTACGAGCAGTACTTC.